The clone carrying this T cell receptor beta chain has a single count. Its antigen is not known. This sample is drawn from a study of siplizumab effects on memory and regulatory T cells. The study's findings and limits: Proliferating siplizumab-cultured Tregs lacked confirmed suppressive function.

The CDR3 runs to 18 residues. Every sample had about 9.3 x 10^4 of its TCR templates assayed. Produced via immunoSEQ multiplex PCR; TCRdb's table is partial and in-frame only. The sample shows about 100,000 clones, 93% of them seen only once. The sample comprised Tregs sorted from blood. The chain links TRBV12-2 to TRBJ2-1; TRBD2 is taken as the D call from the table, unchecked against the DNA. TRBV12-2 is termed a pseudogene. The TCR comes from a human donor in good health. The CDR3 coding sequence is TGTGCAAGTCGCGCGGGGACTAGCGGGTTGAGCTCCTACAATGAGCAGTTCTTC. This codes for CASRAGTSGLSSYNEQFF.